The clone carrying this T cell receptor (beta chain) was seen ten or more times. The antigen is undetermined. The data were taken from a study of early T cells in non-severe SARS-CoV-2 infection. Study overall: Sequencing of unsorted whole blood was done on bulk RNA, leaving chains unpaired. Study results and limitations: Database matching using VDJdb favored anti-spike CD8 responses, with private and CD4 specificities left missing.

The V gene end was trimmed by 4 bases and the J gene end by 8 bases; junction bases not matched to a gene: 10. Germline loops: CDR1 SGHKS, CDR2 YYEKEE (reference sequence). CDR3 length: 14 residues. Separate cDNA molecules each had unique molecular identifiers attached to them. TCRdb recomputed calls from the 5' RACE reads with MiXCR, one row per CDR3 protein. The table records around 60,000 distinct CDR3 sequences, under 10% of them present only once. The chain has TRBV5-5 and TRBJ2-7; TRBD1 matches at 9 bases. What was sequenced was whole blood. The clonotype comes from an adult who was a healthcare worker with PCR-confirmed SARS-CoV-2 infection or an uninfected control (not recorded which). The CDR3 here is CASSRPGQGWKQYF. The CDR3 region has the DNA TGTGCCAGCAGCCGCCCGGGACAGGGTTGGAAGCAGTACTTC.